This T cell receptor beta chain was recorded in a study of blood T cell repertoires in COVID-19. In the study overall: Material from acute and convalescent COVID-19 was sourced from the United States, Italy and Spain. The analysed material was cDNA or gDNA that came from T cells, B-cell-depleted T cells, or PBMCs.

Germline V gives CDR1 SGHTS, CDR2 YDEGEE. V lost 4 bases and J lost 10, with 24 bases in between. The CDR3 spans 16 residues. Original processing notes: Reference gene primer amplification yielded estimated nucleated cell counts. The assay was immunoSEQ multiplex PCR, and TCRdb's table has in-frame clones only and misses some. The V and J calls and clone size come from that table; D and trimming were worked out from the DNA. Here the sample spans approximately 160,000 clones, about 85% being singletons. This rearrangement joins TRBV5-8 to TRBJ2-1, with a possible D match to TRBD2 (6 bases). The clonotype comes from a man in his 70s who had recovered from COVID-19. Sequenced material: peripheral blood. The CDR3 DNA sequence: TGTGCCAGCAGCCGTCGACTAGATATGGTCCTCGAGGAGCAGTTCTTC. Encoded protein: CASSRRLDMVLEEQFF.